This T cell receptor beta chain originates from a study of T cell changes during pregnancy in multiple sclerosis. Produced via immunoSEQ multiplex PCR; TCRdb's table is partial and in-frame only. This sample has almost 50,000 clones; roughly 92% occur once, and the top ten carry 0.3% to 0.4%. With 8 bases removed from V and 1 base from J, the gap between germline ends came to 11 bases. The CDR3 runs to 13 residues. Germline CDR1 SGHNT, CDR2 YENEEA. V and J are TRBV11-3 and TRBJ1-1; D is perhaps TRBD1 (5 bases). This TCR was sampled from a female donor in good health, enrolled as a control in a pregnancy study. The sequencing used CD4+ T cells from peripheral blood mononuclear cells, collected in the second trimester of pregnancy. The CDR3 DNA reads TGTGCCAGCCGGGGGAGTGAGAACACTGAAGCTTTCTTT. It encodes CASRGSENTEAFF.